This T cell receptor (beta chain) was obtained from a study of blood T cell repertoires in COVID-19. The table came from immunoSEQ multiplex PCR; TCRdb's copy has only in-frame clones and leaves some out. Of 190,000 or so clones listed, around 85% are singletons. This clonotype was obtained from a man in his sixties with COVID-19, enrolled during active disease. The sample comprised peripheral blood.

The CDR3 spells CASSPPRPGGLTEAFF. Here the CDR3 DNA reads TGTGCCAGCTCACCCCCTAGGCCAGGGGGTTTGACTGAAGCTTTCTTT. The chain combines TRBV18 with TRBJ1-1; 7 bases line up with TRBD1. Germline V gene data show CDR1 as KGHSH and CDR2 as LQKENI. The CDR3 contains 16 residues. V shed 3 bases and J 5 bases; nucleotides not matched to a gene: 12. The variable domain in full, completed from reference TRBV18 and TRBJ1-1, reads NAGVMQNPRHLVRRRGQEARLRCSPMKGHSHVYWYRQLPEEGLKFMVYLQKENIIDESGMPKERFSAEFPKEGPSILRIQQVVRGDSAAYFCASSPPRPGGLTEAFFGQGTRLTVV.